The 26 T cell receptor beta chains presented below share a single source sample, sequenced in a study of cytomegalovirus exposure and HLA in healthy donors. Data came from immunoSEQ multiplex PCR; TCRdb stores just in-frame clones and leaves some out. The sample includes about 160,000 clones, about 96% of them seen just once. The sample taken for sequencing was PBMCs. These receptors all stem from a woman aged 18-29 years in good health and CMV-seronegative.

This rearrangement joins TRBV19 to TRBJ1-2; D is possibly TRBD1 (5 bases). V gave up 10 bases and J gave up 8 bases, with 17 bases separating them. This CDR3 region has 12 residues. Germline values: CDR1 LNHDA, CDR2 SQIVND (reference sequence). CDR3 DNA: TGTGCCACCGCCGGGGCCGGGGGGGGCTACACCTTC. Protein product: CATAGAGGGYTF.

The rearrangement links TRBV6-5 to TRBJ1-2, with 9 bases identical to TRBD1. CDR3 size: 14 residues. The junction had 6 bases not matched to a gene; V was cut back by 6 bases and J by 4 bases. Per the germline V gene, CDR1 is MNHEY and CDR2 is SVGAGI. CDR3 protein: CASSLDRGAYGYTF. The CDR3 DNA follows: TGTGCCAGCAGCCTGGACAGGGGCGCCTATGGCTACACCTTC.

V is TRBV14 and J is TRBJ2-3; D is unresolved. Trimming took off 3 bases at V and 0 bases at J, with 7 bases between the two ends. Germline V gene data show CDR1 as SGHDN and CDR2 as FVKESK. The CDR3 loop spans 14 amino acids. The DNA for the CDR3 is TGTGCCAGCAGCCAGGGCCCTAGCACAGATACGCAGTATTTT. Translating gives CASSQGPSTDTQYF. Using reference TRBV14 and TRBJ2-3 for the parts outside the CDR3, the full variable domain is EAGVTQFPSHSVIEKGQTVTLRCDPISGHDNLYWYRRVMGKEIKFLLHFVKESKQDESGMPNNRFLAERTGGTYSTLKVQPAELEDSGVYFCASSQGPSTDTQYFGPGTRLTVL.

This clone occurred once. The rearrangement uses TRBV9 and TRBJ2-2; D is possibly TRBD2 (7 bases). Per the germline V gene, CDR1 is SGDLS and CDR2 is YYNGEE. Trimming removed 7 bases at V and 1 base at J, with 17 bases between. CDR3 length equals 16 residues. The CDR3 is CASGPRGGLNTGELFF. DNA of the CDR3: TGTGCCAGCGGGCCGCGCGGGGGCTTGAACACCGGGGAGCTGTTTTTT.

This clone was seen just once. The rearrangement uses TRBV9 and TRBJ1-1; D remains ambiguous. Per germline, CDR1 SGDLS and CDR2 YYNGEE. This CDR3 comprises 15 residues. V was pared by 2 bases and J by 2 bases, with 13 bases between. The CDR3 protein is CASSVVWPGNTEAFF. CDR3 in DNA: TGTGCCAGCAGCGTGGTATGGCCGGGAAACACTGAAGCTTTCTTT.

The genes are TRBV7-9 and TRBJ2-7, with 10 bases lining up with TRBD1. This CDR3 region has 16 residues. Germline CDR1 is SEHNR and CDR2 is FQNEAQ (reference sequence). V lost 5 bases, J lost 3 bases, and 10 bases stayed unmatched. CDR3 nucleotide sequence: TGTGCCAGCAGCCCCAGACAGGGGGCGGATTACTACGAGCAGTACTTC. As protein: CASSPRQGADYYEQYF.

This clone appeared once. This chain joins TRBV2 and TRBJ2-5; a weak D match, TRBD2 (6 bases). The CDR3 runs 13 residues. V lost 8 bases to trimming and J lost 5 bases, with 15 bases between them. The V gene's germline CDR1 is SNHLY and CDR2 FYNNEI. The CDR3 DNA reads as TGTGCCAGCGCTAGGGACTCGGGGGAGACCCAGTACTTC. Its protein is CASARDSGETQYF. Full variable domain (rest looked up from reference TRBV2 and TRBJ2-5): EPEVTQTPSHQVTQMGQEVILRCVPISNHLYFYWYRQILGQKVEFLVSFYNNEISEKSEIFDDQFSVERPDGSNFTLKIRSTKLEDSAMYFCASARDSGETQYFGPGTRLLVL.

The DNA of the CDR3 is TGTGCCAGCAGCCAGACGAGGGCTTCTAATGAAAAACTGTTTTTT. Protein: CASSQTRASNEKLFF. The chain combines TRBV14 with TRBJ1-4; D ambiguous. The length of the CDR3 is 15 residues. Germline CDR1 SGHDN, CDR2 FVKESK. Deletions cut 3 bases from V and 3 bases from J, with 11 bases between.

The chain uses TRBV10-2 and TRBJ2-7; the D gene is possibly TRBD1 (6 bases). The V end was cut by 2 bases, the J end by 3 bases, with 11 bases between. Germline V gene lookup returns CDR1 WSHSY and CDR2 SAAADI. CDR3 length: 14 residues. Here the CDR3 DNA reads TGCGCCAGCAGTGAGGGGCAGGGGAACTACGAGCAGTACTTC. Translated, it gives CASSEGQGNYEQYF.

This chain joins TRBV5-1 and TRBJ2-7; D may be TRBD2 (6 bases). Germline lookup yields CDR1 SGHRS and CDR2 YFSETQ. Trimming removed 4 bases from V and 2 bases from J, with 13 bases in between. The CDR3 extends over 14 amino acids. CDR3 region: CASSQRAETYEQYF. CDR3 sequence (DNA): TGCGCCAGCAGCCAGCGGGCGGAAACCTACGAGCAGTACTTC.

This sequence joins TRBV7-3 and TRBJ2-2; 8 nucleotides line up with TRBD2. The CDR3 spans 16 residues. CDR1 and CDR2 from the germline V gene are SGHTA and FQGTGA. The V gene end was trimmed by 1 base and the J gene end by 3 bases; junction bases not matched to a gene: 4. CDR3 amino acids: CASSLSVAGYTGELFF. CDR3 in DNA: TGTGCCAGCAGCTTAAGTGTAGCGGGGTACACCGGGGAGCTGTTTTTT.

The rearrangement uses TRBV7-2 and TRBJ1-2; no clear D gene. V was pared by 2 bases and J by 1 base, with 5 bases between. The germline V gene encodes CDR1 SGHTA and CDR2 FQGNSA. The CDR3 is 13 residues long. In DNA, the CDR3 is TGTGCCAGCAGCTTATTACATAACTATGGCTACACCTTC. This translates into CASSLLHNYGYTF.

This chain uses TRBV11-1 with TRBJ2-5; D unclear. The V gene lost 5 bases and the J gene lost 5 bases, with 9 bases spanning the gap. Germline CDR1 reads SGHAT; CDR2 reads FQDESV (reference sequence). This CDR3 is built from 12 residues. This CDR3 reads CASSQRSETQYF. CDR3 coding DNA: TGTGCCAGCAGCCAGCGCAGTGAGACCCAGTACTTC.

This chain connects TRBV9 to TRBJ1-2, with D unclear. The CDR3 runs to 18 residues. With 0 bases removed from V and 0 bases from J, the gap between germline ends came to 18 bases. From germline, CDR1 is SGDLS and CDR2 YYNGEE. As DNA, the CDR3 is TGTGCCAGCAGCGTAGATCCCTGGCGGGCCCGATCTAACTATGGCTACACCTTC. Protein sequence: CASSVDPWRARSNYGYTF.

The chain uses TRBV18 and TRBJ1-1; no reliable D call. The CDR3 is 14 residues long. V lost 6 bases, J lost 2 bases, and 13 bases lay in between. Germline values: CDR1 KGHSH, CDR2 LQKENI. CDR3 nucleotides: TGTGCCAGCTCCTTCGGGTCGGGTAACACTGAAGCTTTCTTT. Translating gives CASSFGSGNTEAFF.

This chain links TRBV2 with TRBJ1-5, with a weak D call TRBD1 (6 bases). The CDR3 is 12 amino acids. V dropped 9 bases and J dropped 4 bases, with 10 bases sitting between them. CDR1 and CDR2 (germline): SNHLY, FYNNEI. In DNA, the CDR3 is TGTGCCAGTAACAGGGCAAATCAGCCCCAGCATTTT. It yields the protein CASNRANQPQHF. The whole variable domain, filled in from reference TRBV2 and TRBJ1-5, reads EPEVTQTPSHQVTQMGQEVILRCVPISNHLYFYWYRQILGQKVEFLVSFYNNEISEKSEIFDDQFSVERPDGSNFTLKIRSTKLEDSAMYFCASNRANQPQHFGDGTRLSIL.

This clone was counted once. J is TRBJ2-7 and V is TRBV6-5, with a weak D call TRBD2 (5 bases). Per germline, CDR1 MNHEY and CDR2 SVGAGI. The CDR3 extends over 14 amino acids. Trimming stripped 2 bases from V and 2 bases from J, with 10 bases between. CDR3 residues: CASSYTSGAYEQYF. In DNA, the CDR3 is TGTGCCAGCAGTTACACATCCGGGGCCTACGAGCAGTACTTC.

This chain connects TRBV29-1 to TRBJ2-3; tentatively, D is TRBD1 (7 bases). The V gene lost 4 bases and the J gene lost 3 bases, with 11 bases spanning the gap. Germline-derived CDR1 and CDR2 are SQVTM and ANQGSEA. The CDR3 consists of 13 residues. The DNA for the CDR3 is TGCAGCGTTGCTCAGGGGGGAACAGATACGCAGTATTTT. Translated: CSVAQGGTDTQYF.

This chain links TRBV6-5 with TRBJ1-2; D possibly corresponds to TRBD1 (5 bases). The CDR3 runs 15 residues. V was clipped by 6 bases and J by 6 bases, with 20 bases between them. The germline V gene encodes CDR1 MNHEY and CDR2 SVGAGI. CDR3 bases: TGTGCCAGCAGCCGAAACACACAGGCCCAGGATGGCTACACCTTC. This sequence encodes CASSRNTQAQDGYTF.

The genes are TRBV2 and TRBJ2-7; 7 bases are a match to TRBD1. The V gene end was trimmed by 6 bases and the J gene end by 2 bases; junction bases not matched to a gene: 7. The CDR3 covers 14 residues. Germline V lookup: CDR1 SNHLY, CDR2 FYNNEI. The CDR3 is CASRENRGPYEQYF. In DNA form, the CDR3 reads TGTGCCAGCAGGGAGAACAGGGGCCCCTACGAGCAGTACTTC.

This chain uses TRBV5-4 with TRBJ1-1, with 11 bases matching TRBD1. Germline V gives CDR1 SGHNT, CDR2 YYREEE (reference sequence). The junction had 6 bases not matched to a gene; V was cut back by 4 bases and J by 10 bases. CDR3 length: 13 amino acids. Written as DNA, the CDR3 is TGTGCCAGCAGCCCTGGACAGGGGGCCTCAGCTTTCTTT. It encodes CASSPGQGASAFF. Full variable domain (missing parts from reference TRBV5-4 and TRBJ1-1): ETGVTQSPTHLIKTRGQQVTLRCSSQSGHNTVSWYQQALGQGPQFIFQYYREEENGRGNFPPRFSGLQFPNYSSELNVNALELDDSALYLCASSPGQGASAFFGQGTRLTVV.

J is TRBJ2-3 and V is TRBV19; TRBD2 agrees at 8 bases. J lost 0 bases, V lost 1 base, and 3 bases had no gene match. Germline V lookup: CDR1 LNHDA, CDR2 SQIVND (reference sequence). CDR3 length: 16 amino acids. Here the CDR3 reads CASSIGQRGSTDTQYF. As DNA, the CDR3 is TGTGCCAGTAGTATAGGTCAGCGGGGGAGCACAGATACGCAGTATTTT. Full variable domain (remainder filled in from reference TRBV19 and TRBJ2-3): DGGITQSPKYLFRKEGQNVTLSCEQNLNHDAMYWYRQDPGQGLRLIYYSQIVNDFQKGDIAEGYSVSREKKESFPLTVTSAQKNPTAFYLCASSIGQRGSTDTQYFGPGTRLTVL.

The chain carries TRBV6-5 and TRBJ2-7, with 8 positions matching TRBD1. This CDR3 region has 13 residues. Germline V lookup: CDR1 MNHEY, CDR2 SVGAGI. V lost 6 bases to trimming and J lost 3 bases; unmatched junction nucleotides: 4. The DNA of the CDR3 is TGTGCCAGCAGCCAGGACAGGGTCTACGAGCAGTACTTC. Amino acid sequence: CASSQDRVYEQYF.

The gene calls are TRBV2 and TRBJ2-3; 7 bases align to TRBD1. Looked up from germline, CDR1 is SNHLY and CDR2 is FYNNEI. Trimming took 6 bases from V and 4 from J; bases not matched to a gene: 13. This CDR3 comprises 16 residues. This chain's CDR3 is CASRHRGHTNADTQYF. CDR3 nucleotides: TGTGCCAGCAGGCACAGGGGCCACACTAACGCAGATACGCAGTATTTT.

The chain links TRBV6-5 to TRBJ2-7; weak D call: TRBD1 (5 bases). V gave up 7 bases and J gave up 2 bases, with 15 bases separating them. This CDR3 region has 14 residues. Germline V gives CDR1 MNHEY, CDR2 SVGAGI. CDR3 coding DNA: TGTGCCAGCAAACCAGACAGAGTAGCCTACGAGCAGTACTTC. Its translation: CASKPDRVAYEQYF.

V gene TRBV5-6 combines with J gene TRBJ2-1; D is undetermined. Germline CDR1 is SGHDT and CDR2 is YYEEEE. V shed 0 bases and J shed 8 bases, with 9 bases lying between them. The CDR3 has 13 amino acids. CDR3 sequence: CASSLGLPYEQFF. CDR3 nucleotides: TGTGCCAGCAGCTTGGGACTTCCATATGAGCAGTTCTTC.